The 25 T cell receptor beta chains given below trace back to one sample, sequenced in a study of blood T cell repertoires in COVID-19. The assay was immunoSEQ multiplex PCR, and TCRdb's table has in-frame clones only and misses some. The table lists about 220,000 clones, roughly 84% of them singletons. The sample consisted of peripheral blood. These TCRs come from a man aged 45-65 years with active or convalescent COVID-19.

A remark on this clone: The identical CDR3 is also encoded by other nucleotide sequences in the sample. CDR3 loop: CASRDRNYGYTF. CDR3 DNA: TGTGCCAGCAGGGACAGGAACTATGGCTACACCTTC. The gene calls are TRBV28 and TRBJ1-2, with TRBD1 matching 7 bases. Looked up from germline, CDR1 is MDHEN and CDR2 is SYDVKM. Germline trimming cut 6 bases from V and 2 bases from J; bases unmatched to any gene: 0. CDR3 length equals 12 residues.

The chain is built from TRBV3-1 (or the pseudogene TRBV3-2) and TRBJ1-5; D not resolved. The CDR3 consists of 14 residues. Germline V gives CDR1 LGHDT, CDR2 YNNKEL (reference sequence). Between the trimmed V and J ends, which lost 1 base and 0 bases, there was a span of 4 bases. The CDR3 DNA follows: TGTGCCAGCAGCCAAGGTTATAGCAATCAGCCCCAGCATTTT. The encoded protein is CASSQGYSNQPQHF.

The chain combines TRBV4-1 with TRBJ1-2; maybe TRBD1 (5 bases). Between the trimmed V and J ends, which lost 0 bases and 2 bases, there was a span of 10 bases. The germline V gene has CDR1 MGHRA and CDR2 YSYEKL. The CDR3 totals 15 residues. CDR3 region: CASSQDWPGNYGYTF. In nucleotides, the CDR3 is TGCGCCAGCAGCCAAGATTGGCCAGGGAACTATGGCTACACCTTC.

In its sample, this clone was seen once. The chain uses TRBV2 and TRBJ1-2; weak D call: TRBD1 (6 bases). The length of the CDR3 is 13 residues. Germline V lookup: CDR1 SNHLY, CDR2 FYNNEI. The ends were cut back, 4 bases at V and 4 bases at J, with 10 bases in the middle. The CDR3: CASSALGGYGYTF. Here the CDR3 DNA reads TGTGCCAGCAGTGCTTTAGGGGGCTATGGCTACACCTTC. Full variable domain (rest looked up from reference TRBV2 and TRBJ1-2): EPEVTQTPSHQVTQMGQEVILRCVPISNHLYFYWYRQILGQKVEFLVSFYNNEISEKSEIFDDQFSVERPDGSNFTLKIRSTKLEDSAMYFCASSALGGYGYTFGSGTRLTVV.

V and J are TRBV5-1 and TRBJ1-1; D might be TRBD1 (5 bases). The CDR3 is 13 amino acids. In germline, CDR1 is SGHRS, CDR2 YFSETQ. The V gene lost 2 bases and the J gene lost 3 bases, with 8 bases spanning the gap. This CDR3 is CASSFRADTEAFF. CDR3 coding DNA: TGCGCCAGCAGCTTCAGGGCGGACACTGAAGCTTTCTTT.

A single count supports this clone. The chain uses TRBV5-6 and TRBJ1-2; D is perhaps TRBD1 (6 bases). CDR3 length: 13 amino acids. The germline V gene encodes CDR1 SGHDT and CDR2 YYEEEE. V was shortened by 2 bases and J by 3 bases, with 8 bases between the two germline ends. DNA for the CDR3: TGTGCCAGCAGCTTAAAGGGGGACTATGGCTACACCTTC. Residues: CASSLKGDYGYTF.

This chain's CDR3 is CSADRGGEQFF. The CDR3 DNA reads as TGCAGCGCCGACAGGGGCGGTGAGCAGTTCTTC. This chain joins TRBV29-1 and TRBJ2-1; TRBD1 aligns across 8 bases. This CDR3 is built from 11 residues. With V trimmed by 7 bases and J by 9 bases, 5 bases remained unmatched. Per the germline V gene, CDR1 is SQVTM and CDR2 is ANQGSEA.

This chain joins TRBV5-1 and TRBJ2-2, with 9 bases matching TRBD1. This CDR3 is built from 15 residues. Trimming removed 6 bases from V and 4 bases from J; junction bases left unmatched: 7. Germline V gene data show CDR1 as SGHRS and CDR2 as YFSETQ. The CDR3 DNA sequence: TGCGCCAGCACAGACAGGGGGTCCCTCACCGGGGAGCTGTTTTTT. Amino acids: CASTDRGSLTGELFF.

Concerning this clone: Other DNA sequences in the sample encode the same CDR3. The gene calls are TRBV7-8 and TRBJ2-5; no reliable D call. The CDR3 consists of 12 residues. CDR1 SGHVS and CDR2 FQNEAQ come from the germline V gene. Trimming removed 5 bases from V and 3 bases from J, with 7 bases in between. CDR3: CASSRSKETQYF. The CDR3 DNA reads as TGTGCCAGCAGCCGATCCAAAGAGACCCAGTACTTC. Full variable domain (missing parts from reference TRBV7-8 and TRBJ2-5): GAGVSQSPRYKVAKRGQDVALRCDPISGHVSLFWYQQALGQGPEFLTYFQNEAQLDKSGLPSDRFFAERPEGSVSTLKIQRTQQEDSAVYLCASSRSKETQYFGPGTRLLVL.

This clone has only a few counts. The chain carries TRBV7-3 and TRBJ2-1; no definite D call. The CDR3 covers 15 residues. Germline assignment: CDR1 SGHTA and CDR2 FQGTGA. Trimming shortened V by 2 bases and J by 2 bases, and 10 bases separated the two germline ends. CDR3 bases: TGTGCCAGCAGCTTATCCGCCACTACCTACAATGAGCAGTTCTTC. Its protein product is CASSLSATTYNEQFF.

V is TRBV28 and J is TRBJ2-7; 9 bases match TRBD1. Germline V lookup: CDR1 MDHEN, CDR2 SYDVKM. V was clipped by 6 bases and J by 5 bases; unmatched bases: 8. The CDR3 has 14 residues. The CDR3 region is CASRYRDRADEQYF. DNA of the CDR3: TGTGCCAGCAGGTACCGGGACAGGGCGGACGAGCAGTACTTC.

The genes are TRBV6-2 or TRBV6-3 and TRBJ2-5, with 9 bases that match TRBD2. Germline values: CDR1 MNHEY, CDR2 SVGEGT. The CDR3 loop spans 15 amino acids. With V trimmed by 6 bases and J by 2 bases, 7 bases remained unmatched. The CDR3 DNA reads as TGTGCCAGCAGCGGAGGACTAGCGTTTCAAGAGACCCAGTACTTC. Protein product: CASSGGLAFQETQYF.

The CDR3 loop reads CASSRTGEQPQHF. CDR3 nucleotides: TGTGCCAGCAGCCGGACAGGGGAACAGCCCCAGCATTTT. The chain links TRBV2 to TRBJ1-5; 9 bases are shared with TRBD1. J was trimmed by 7 bases and V by 6 bases; bases with no gene match: 4. CDR1 is SNHLY, CDR2 FYNNEI, per germline. CDR3 length equals 13 residues.

The chain combines TRBV4-3 with TRBJ2-3, with TRBD2 matching over 8 bases. CDR3 length equals 16 residues. The trim removed 4 bases at V and 1 base at J, leaving 7 bases unmatched. Germline V gene sequence: CDR1 LGHNA, CDR2 YSLEER. As DNA, the CDR3 is TGCGCCAGCAGCCCCGCGGGGGGAACGGGCACAGATACGCAGTATTTT. This translates into CASSPAGGTGTDTQYF.

The V and J genes are TRBV28 and TRBJ2-7, with D uncertain. Trimming left V 5 bases short and J 1 base short, with 12 bases between. CDR1 is MDHEN, CDR2 SYDVKM, per germline. CDR3 length equals 14 residues. The chain's CDR3 is CASSLVADSYEQYV. The CDR3, as DNA: TGTGCCAGCAGTCTAGTCGCGGATTCCTACGAGCAGTACGTC.

V and J are TRBV18 and TRBJ2-3; the D gene is possibly TRBD2 (6 bases). Germline V gene data show CDR1 as KGHSH and CDR2 as LQKENI. This CDR3 spans 15 amino acids. Deletions cut 3 bases from V and 2 bases from J, with 12 bases between. CDR3 loop: CASSPEEGNTDTQYF. The CDR3 region has the DNA TGTGCCAGCTCACCTGAGGAGGGGAACACAGATACGCAGTATTTT.

This clone is a singleton in its sample. This chain uses TRBV2 with TRBJ2-7; TRBD2 matches 9 bases. The length of the CDR3 is 14 residues. Trimming took 5 bases from V and 2 from J; bases not matched to a gene: 4. Germline CDR1 SNHLY, CDR2 FYNNEI. CDR3 bases: TGTGCCAGCAGTCTTAGCGGGAGCACCTACGAGCAGTACTTC. It translates to CASSLSGSTYEQYF.

The genes are TRBV5-1 and TRBJ2-5, with D uncertain. V lost 0 bases to trimming and J lost 1 base, with 7 bases between them. There are 14 residues in the CDR3. Germline loops: CDR1 SGHRS, CDR2 YFSETQ. CDR3 in DNA: TGCGCCAGCAGCTTGGCCCAGGTCCAAGAGACCCAGTACTTC. It translates to CASSLAQVQETQYF.

The chain links TRBV11-2 to TRBJ2-3; D gene ambiguous. The CDR3 is 15 residues long. Germline CDR1 reads SGHAT; CDR2 reads FQNNGV. V was clipped by 5 bases and J by 4 bases, with 16 bases between them. This CDR3 is CASSLLGPNPDTQYF. The DNA of the CDR3 is TGTGCCAGCAGCCTTCTGGGCCCCAACCCAGATACGCAGTATTTT.

The J gene is TRBJ2-1, the V gene TRBV7-8; D is unresolved. Per the germline V gene, CDR1 is SGHVS and CDR2 is FQNEAQ. There are 16 residues in the CDR3. Trimming removed 5 bases at V and 7 bases at J, with 21 bases between. The CDR3 bases are TGTGCCAGCAGCCCCCCCGTTCGTATTAGTTGGAATGAGCAGTTCTTC. It translates to CASSPPVRISWNEQFF.

The CDR3: CASKSSSGRFLTLDNEQFF. CDR3 sequence (DNA): TGTGCCAGCAAGAGTAGTAGCGGGAGGTTTCTTACACTTGACAATGAGCAGTTCTTC. The chain recombines TRBV2 with TRBJ2-1; TRBD2 aligns across 10 bases. V was clipped by 7 bases and J by 5 bases; unmatched bases: 20. The germline gives CDR1 SNHLY, CDR2 FYNNEI. The CDR3 totals 19 residues.

This sequence joins TRBV7-2 and TRBJ2-5, with TRBD2 matching over 7 bases. V was clipped by 1 base and J by 5 bases; unmatched bases: 13. There are 17 residues in the CDR3. Germline V gene data show CDR1 as SGHTA and CDR2 as FQGNSA. As DNA, the CDR3 is TGTGCCAGCAGCTTAGTACTCCGGAGCGGGCGGGGGGAGACCCAGTACTTC. This gives the protein CASSLVLRSGRGETQYF.

The genes are TRBV4-1 and TRBJ2-5, with TRBD2 matching over 14 bases. The germline CDR1 and CDR2 sequences are MGHRA and YSYEKL. Germline trimming cut 4 bases from V and 2 bases from J; bases unmatched to any gene: 6. This CDR3 has 17 residues. In DNA, the CDR3 is TGCGCCAGCAGCCTTTCCGGGACTAGCGGGGGACAAGAGACCCAGTACTTC. This codes for CASSLSGTSGGQETQYF.

V usage is TRBV5-1 and J usage is TRBJ1-1; tentatively, D is TRBD1 (5 bases). The CDR3 totals 14 residues. Germline CDR1 and CDR2: SGHRS and YFSETQ. With 0 bases removed from V and 3 bases from J, the gap between germline ends came to 9 bases. The DNA of the CDR3 is TGCGCCAGCAGCTTGGTATCGGGGGACACTGAAGCTTTCTTT. Residues: CASSLVSGDTEAFF.

As for this clone: Other nucleotide sequences from this sample produce the same CDR3. The chain links TRBV28 to TRBJ1-5; D is unclear. This CDR3 spans 12 amino acids. Trimming shortened V by 6 bases and J by 1 base, and 4 bases separated the two germline ends. From germline, CDR1 is MDHEN and CDR2 SYDVKM. The DNA of the CDR3 is TGTGCCAGCAGGGCCAGCAATCAGCCCCAGCATTTT. It specifies CASRASNQPQHF.